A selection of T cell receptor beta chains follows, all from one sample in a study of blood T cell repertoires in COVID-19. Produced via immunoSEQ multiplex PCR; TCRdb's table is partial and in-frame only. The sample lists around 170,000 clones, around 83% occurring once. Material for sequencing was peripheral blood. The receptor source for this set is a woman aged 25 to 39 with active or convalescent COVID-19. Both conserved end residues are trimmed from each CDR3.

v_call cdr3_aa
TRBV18 ASSPPRPEAF
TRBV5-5 ASRLLNTEAF
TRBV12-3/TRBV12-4 ASSLVLGGLF
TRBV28 ASSPGGANYGYT
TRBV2 ASGFPVGSSGNTIY
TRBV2 ASSVRGGVTDTQY
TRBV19 ASRPQGNQPQH
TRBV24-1 ATSDSSRGIGNQPQH
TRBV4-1 ASSQDPGDYYGYT
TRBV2 ASSVSSNYGYT
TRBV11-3 ASSLGTGGAPLH
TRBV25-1 ASSPQETQY
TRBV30 AWSVKGGQNNGELF
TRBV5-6 ASSWGDRGRTEAF
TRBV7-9 ASSLVTSGSNEQF
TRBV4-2 ASSQAGTSGSGSEQF
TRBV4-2 ASSRSSGGANYGYT
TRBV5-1 ASSLETSPTDTQY
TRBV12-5 ASGLATVGWGDQY
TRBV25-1 ASSEGTGGSSPLH
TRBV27 ASSPPRLAGGPGAGELF
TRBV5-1 ASSLAGTDMNTEAF
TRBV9 ASSVGSGLSSYEQY
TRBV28 ASSLQGAREKLF
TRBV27 ASSSSGGPYNEQF
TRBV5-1 ASSHSQDTQY
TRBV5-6 ASSLVGGGRSSYEQY
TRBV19 ASSIDTGLVPEAF
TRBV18 ASSLRDYRTDTQY
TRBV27 ASSLSISGRVNPTDTQY
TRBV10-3 AISEGGLPTNEQF
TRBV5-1 ASSLIPRGRPSTEAF
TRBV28 ASSSNLRQEQY
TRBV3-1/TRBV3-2 ASSQVGGVDEQF
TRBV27 ASSPRQGSPFLNTQY
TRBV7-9 ASSLAGQGAEAF
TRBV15 ATSRDGTSGETQY